A selection of T cell receptor beta chains follows, all from one sample in a study of T cell responses to AZD1222 COVID-19 vaccine. Assay: immunoSEQ multiplex PCR; the TCRdb copy retains only in-frame clones and omits some. Of 150,000 to 200,000 clones listed, less than 95% are singletons. The material was peripheral blood, obtained on day 0 of AZD1222 vaccination. These receptors all stem from an adult in good health. The CDR3 runs from the conserved cysteine through the conserved F or W. Each record gives: J gene, V gene, CDR3 protein.

J gene: TRBJ1-2
V gene: TRBV2
CDR3 protein: CASSERGPNYGYTF

J gene: TRBJ2-2
V gene: TRBV7-9
CDR3 protein: CASSLAGPNTGELFF

J gene: TRBJ1-2
V gene: TRBV12-3/TRBV12-4
CDR3 protein: CASSVGDTYGYTF

J gene: TRBJ2-1
V gene: TRBV7-3
CDR3 protein: CASSVAGYNEQFF

J gene: TRBJ2-3
V gene: TRBV5-1
CDR3 protein: CASSFSDRGVTDTQYF

J gene: TRBJ1-4
V gene: TRBV2
CDR3 protein: CASIRGMGEKLFF

J gene: TRBJ2-1
V gene: TRBV5-1
CDR3 protein: CASSLAFSGDRTNEQFF

J gene: TRBJ2-3
V gene: TRBV4-1
CDR3 protein: CASSQEAGATQYF

J gene: TRBJ1-3
V gene: TRBV3-1/TRBV3-2
CDR3 protein: CASSQDRGRLDTIYF

J gene: TRBJ2-2
V gene: TRBV28
CDR3 protein: CASSSLAGVRTGELFF

J gene: TRBJ1-2
V gene: TRBV12-5
CDR3 protein: CASGKTGGTYGYTF

J gene: TRBJ1-2
V gene: TRBV14
CDR3 protein: CASSLGPNYGYTF